Below, 20 T cell receptor beta chains from the same sample are listed, as sequenced in a study of T-cell reconstitution after alpha-beta-depleted transplantation in children. Unique molecular identifiers were used in preparing the TCRbeta library. TCRdb independently ran MiXCR on the PCR reads; one entry per CDR3 protein. The repertoire consists of some 830,000 distinct CDR3 sequences, with around 15% occurring once and the leading ten covering around 5%. The sequencing here drew on PBMCs, mostly from graft donor cells, taken 360 days after TCRalphabeta/CD19-depleted stem cell transplant. The receptors were gathered from a male patient aged 10 to 17 who had a stem cell transplant for acute lymphoblastic leukemia, so the T cells may come from the graft donor.

This clonotype was found a few times. The rearrangement uses TRBV29-1 and TRBJ1-1, with a weak D call TRBD1 (6 bases). CDR1 is SQVTM, CDR2 ANQGSEA, per germline. Trimming took off 7 bases at V and 1 base at J, with 19 bases between the two ends. This CDR3 comprises 15 residues. CDR3 sequence reads: CSASEWGASNTEAFF. In nucleotides, the CDR3 is TGCAGCGCGTCCGAATGGGGGGCTTCGAACACTGAAGCTTTCTTT.

This chain uses TRBV9 with TRBJ2-7, with D perhaps matching TRBD2 (6 bases). Trimming removed 4 bases at V and 0 bases at J, with 14 bases between. From germline, CDR1 is SGDLS and CDR2 YYNGEE. The CDR3 contains 15 residues. The CDR3 DNA reads as TGTGCCAGCAGCTCCACCCCTAGCGACTCCTACGAGCAGTACTTC. Translating it yields CASSSTPSDSYEQYF.

This clonotype was counted between two and nine times. A junction end diverges from the germline sequence, so it may reflect a read error. The gene calls are TRBV7-2 and TRBJ2-1, with D perhaps being TRBD1 or TRBD2 (6 bases each). The germline CDR1 and CDR2 sequences are SGHTA and FQGNSA. The CDR3 contains 13 residues. CDR3 amino acids: CASSYTTGPGEVF. Written as DNA, the CDR3 is TGTGCCAGCAGCTATACGACAGGCCCGGGAGAGGTCTTC.

The chain carries TRBV25-1 and TRBJ2-1; 8 positions match TRBD1. Germline CDR1 is MGHDK and CDR2 is SYGVNS. The CDR3 is 18 residues long. V was clipped by 4 bases and J by 6 bases; unmatched bases: 17. CDR3 DNA: TGTGCCAGCAGTGTCGGACCCTTAGAGGACAGGGTACGCAATGAGCAGTTCTTC. Encoded protein: CASSVGPLEDRVRNEQFF.

In DNA, the CDR3 is TGTGCCAGCAGGCAGACTAGCGGGAGGGCCGATGAGACCCAGTACTTC. This sequence encodes CASRQTSGRADETQYF. The J gene is TRBJ2-5, the V gene TRBV12-3 or TRBV12-4; TRBD2 agrees at 14 bases. The ends lost 6 bases at V and 5 bases at J; junction bases unmatched: 8. The CDR3 is 16 residues long.

The rearrangement links TRBV12-3 or TRBV12-4 to TRBJ2-7; 7 nucleotides align to TRBD2. The CDR3 loop spans 14 amino acids. V shed 1 base, J shed 10 bases, and the junction held 10 bases outside the gene matches. CDR3 coding DNA: TGTGCCAGCAGTTTAGTGGGGGGGACTTATAGTCAGTACTTC. Its translation is CASSLVGGTYSQYF.

This chain links TRBV19 with TRBJ2-1, with 10 nucleotides matching TRBD2. The V segment lost 4 bases and the J segment 10 bases; nucleotides outside the gene matches: 10. From germline, CDR1 is LNHDA and CDR2 SQIVND (reference sequence). The CDR3 is 15 residues long. The chain's CDR3 is CASSRPGLASFEQFF. For the CDR3, the DNA is TGTGCCAGTAGTAGACCGGGACTAGCGTCGTTCGAGCAGTTCTTC.

This chain uses TRBV7-3 with TRBJ2-1, with TRBD2 as a possible D gene (6 bases). V dropped 2 bases and J dropped 7 bases, with 12 bases sitting between them. Germline V CDR1 and CDR2: SGHTA, FQGTGA. The CDR3 is made up of 14 amino acids. CDR3 DNA: TGTGCCAGCAGCTTACCCGGACTATCGAATGAGCAGTTCTTC. As protein: CASSLPGLSNEQFF.

There are a few counts of this clonotype. The chain is built from TRBV7-9 and TRBJ1-5; TRBD1 agrees at 9 bases. With 1 base clipped from V and 7 bases from J, the junction kept 5 bases outside the gene matches. Germline V gene lookup returns CDR1 SEHNR and CDR2 FQNEAQ (reference sequence). The CDR3 consists of 15 residues. CDR3 in amino acids: CASSLGDRVGQPQHF. CDR3 bases: TGTGCCAGCAGCTTAGGGGACAGGGTAGGACAGCCCCAGCATTTT.

This clonotype came up a few times. The J gene is TRBJ2-1, the V gene TRBV29-1; D remains unclear. Between the trimmed V and J ends, which lost 7 bases and 7 bases, there was a span of 14 bases. The CDR3 consists of 12 residues. In germline, CDR1 is SQVTM, CDR2 ANQGSEA. CDR3: CSDRTAMNEQFF. The CDR3 bases are TGCAGCGATAGAACAGCGATGAATGAGCAGTTCTTC.

This clonotype was seen a handful of times. This chain links TRBV12-3 or TRBV12-4 with TRBJ2-7; the D is unclear. The V gene lost 0 bases and the J gene lost 2 bases, with 8 bases spanning the gap. This CDR3 region has 14 residues. CDR3 sequence: CASSLAGKAYEQYF. CDR3 sequence (DNA): TGTGCCAGCAGTTTAGCGGGAAAGGCCTACGAGCAGTACTTC.

This clonotype has at least ten counts. CDR3 sequence: CATRDRDQLPNTEAFF. The DNA for the CDR3 is TGTGCCACCCGGGACAGGGACCAACTGCCTAACACTGAAGCTTTCTTT. The chain uses TRBV19 and TRBJ1-1; 9 nucleotides match TRBD1. Trimming removed 10 bases from V and 2 bases from J; junction bases left unmatched: 14. CDR1 LNHDA and CDR2 SQIVND come from the germline V gene (reference sequence). There are 16 residues in the CDR3.

This clonotype was counted between two and nine times. An end of the junction differs from the germline gene, which may be a read error. This sequence joins TRBV20-1 and TRBJ2-1; D uncertain. Germline lookup yields CDR1 DFQATT and CDR2 SNEGSKA (reference sequence). The CDR3 loop spans 11 amino acids. The CDR3 bases are TGCAGTGCTAGAGATCCCCGTGCAGAGGTCTTC. Translating gives CSARDPRAEVF.

Only a few counts were recorded for this clonotype. The chain is built from TRBV7-9 and TRBJ1-2; D might be TRBD1 (5 bases). Per germline, CDR1 SEHNR and CDR2 FQNEAQ (reference sequence). Trimming shortened V by 7 bases and J by 4 bases, and 16 bases separated the two germline ends. CDR3 length equals 14 residues. CDR3 residues: CASNGKGVGYGYTF. For the CDR3, the DNA is TGTGCCAGCAACGGGAAAGGGGTCGGCTATGGCTACACCTTC.

Only a few counts were recorded for this clonotype. The chain carries TRBV6-1 and TRBJ2-2, with D perhaps TRBD1 or TRBD2 (5 bases each). The CDR3 has 16 amino acids. CDR1 and CDR2 (germline): MNHNS, SASEGT. The V end was cut by 5 bases, the J end by 8 bases, with 21 bases between. CDR3: CASSQPLGWGPGELFF. The CDR3 bases are TGTGCCAGCAGTCAGCCCCTAGGGTGGGGACCGGGGGAGCTGTTTTTT.

The chain carries TRBV7-2 and TRBJ2-5, with D perhaps matching TRBD2 (6 bases). Germline V lookup: CDR1 SGHTA, CDR2 FQGNSA. The CDR3 extends over 14 amino acids. The V end lost 3 bases, the J end lost 4 bases, and 12 bases lay between the germline ends. The CDR3 region is CASSLEGRIETQYF. CDR3 bases: TGTGCCAGCAGCTTGGAGGGTAGGATAGAGACCCAGTACTTC.

Written as DNA, the CDR3 is TGTGCCAGCAGTTTAGCGGGCTGGGACACTGAAGCTTTCTTT. It codes for CASSLAGWDTEAFF. The chain uses TRBV12-3 or TRBV12-4 and TRBJ1-1; D remains ambiguous. V lost 0 bases and J 3 bases, leaving 8 bases between the germline ends. The CDR3 loop spans 14 amino acids.

The table lists this clonotype with a few counts. The chain is built from TRBV29-1 and TRBJ2-2, with D tentatively TRBD1 (5 bases). There are 15 residues in the CDR3. Germline V gene lookup returns CDR1 SQVTM and CDR2 ANQGSEA. V was clipped by 0 bases and J by 1 base, with 9 bases between them. The CDR3 coding sequence is TGCAGCGTTGAAGACAGGGTAAAGAACACCGGGGAGCTGTTTTTT. This encodes CSVEDRVKNTGELFF.

This clonotype has only a few counts. The J gene is TRBJ2-1, the V gene TRBV11-1; D not certain. Germline values: CDR1 SGHAT, CDR2 FQDESV (reference sequence). Trimming took off 6 bases at V and 3 bases at J, with 18 bases between the two ends. The CDR3 runs 16 residues. CDR3 DNA sequence: TGTGCCAGCAGACCCTCAGAGGCCGGAAACTACAATGAGCAGTTCTTC. This gives the protein CASRPSEAGNYNEQFF.

CDR3 nucleotides: TGTGCCAGCAGTTTATTTGACAGGGTTTTCTCCGAGCAGTACTTC. Its protein product is CASSLFDRVFSEQYF. V usage is TRBV27 and J usage is TRBJ2-7; TRBD1 matches at 7 bases. Trimming cost V 1 base and J 6 bases; bases outside gene matches: 9. Germline V CDR1 and CDR2: MNHEY, SMNVEV (reference sequence). The CDR3 consists of 15 residues.